These T cell receptor beta chains were read from a single sample in a study of blood T cell repertoires in COVID-19. Repertoires were generated with immunoSEQ multiplex PCR, while TCRdb's copy carries only in-frame clones and drops some. The sample gives about 130,000 clones, roughly 80% of which show up once; 1.9% is in the top ten. The sequenced sample consisted of peripheral blood. The source is a man in his sixties or seventies with acute or convalescent COVID-19. CDR3s include the opening cysteine and the closing phenylalanine or tryptophan. The D gene is left open where the match is weak.

j_gene | v_gene | d_gene | CDR3aa
TRBJ2-6 | TRBV5-1 | - | CASSLEAVGASGANVLTF
TRBJ1-2 | TRBV18 | - | CASSPMNRVNYGYTF
TRBJ2-1 | TRBV5-4 | TRBD2 | CASSFGGAGRTYNEQFF
TRBJ2-5 | TRBV6-1 | - | CASSEMSLLEETQYF
TRBJ2-2 | TRBV4-1 | - | CASSQVLQATGELFF
TRBJ1-3 | TRBV28 | TRBD1 | CASSSATGGGNTIYF
TRBJ2-7 | TRBV4-1 | - | CASSQVGLFGEQYF
TRBJ2-4 | TRBV3-1/TRBV3-2 | TRBD1 | CASSQGQSAKNIQYF
TRBJ2-2 | TRBV6-6 | TRBD2 | CASSRTGLAGGTGELFF
TRBJ1-5 | TRBV24-1 | - | CATSDSQGHSNQPQHF
TRBJ2-5 | TRBV5-5 | TRBD2 | CASSLESLLAGGETQYF
TRBJ2-3 | TRBV15 | TRBD2 | CATSSGPGGGFTDTQYF
TRBJ2-1 | TRBV19 | - | CASSSGGAYNEQFF
TRBJ2-3 | TRBV7-9 | TRBD2 | CASSPLAGKGTDTQYF
TRBJ1-2 | TRBV5-4 | - | CASSLGGRAHGYTF
TRBJ1-3 | TRBV28 | TRBD1 | CASSSRRDRRLSGNTIYF
TRBJ1-6 | TRBV5-1 | - | CASSIQDNSPLHF
TRBJ2-7 | TRBV5-1 | - | CASSSDRREQYF
TRBJ2-4 | TRBV3-1/TRBV3-2 | - | CASSQELGQIQYF
TRBJ1-5 | TRBV14 | - | CASSQDRGQPQHF
TRBJ1-4 | TRBV5-1 | TRBD1 | CASSSTTGGNEKLFF
TRBJ1-2 | TRBV4-1 | TRBD1 | CASSQTQGQGDYGYTF
TRBJ1-3 | TRBV7-9 | TRBD1 | CASSSDRGRSGNTIYF
TRBJ1-1 | TRBV18 | - | CASCGQANTEAFF
TRBJ2-2 | TRBV2 | - | CASTDTGISNTGELFF
TRBJ1-6 | TRBV4-1 | TRBD1 | CASSQEYRGSYNSPLHF
TRBJ1-1 | TRBV7-2 | - | CASSSRQDEAFF
TRBJ2-7 | TRBV27 | TRBD1 | CASRPQGAVTYEQYF
TRBJ2-7 | TRBV21-1 | - | CASSAAGTGDYEQYF
TRBJ1-4 | TRBV3-1/TRBV3-2 | - | CASSHNEKLFF
TRBJ2-7 | TRBV6-2/TRBV6-3 | - | CASSYPGRSDEQYF
TRBJ2-3 | TRBV6-5 | TRBD2 | CASRLLAVDTQYF
TRBJ1-1 | TRBV4-1 | - | CASSRGTEAFF
TRBJ2-7 | TRBV11-2 | - | CASSLDYAGYSYEQYF
TRBJ1-6 | TRBV6-5 | TRBD1 | CASSRQGDYSPLHF
TRBJ2-5 | TRBV2 | - | CASSQGRGFETQYF
TRBJ2-7 | TRBV5-5 | TRBD1 | CASSVTGSSSYEQYF
TRBJ2-6 | TRBV19 | TRBD1 | CASSPQGALGANVLTF
TRBJ1-5 | TRBV19 | - | CASSRQVFQPQHF
TRBJ2-1 | TRBV28 | TRBD1 | CASLGQGGNEQFF
TRBJ2-5 | TRBV5-1 | - | CASSLGGGRETQYF
TRBJ2-3 | TRBV7-2 | - | CASSLGGLVSDTQYF
TRBJ2-5 | TRBV6-5 | - | CASSFAGGETQYF
TRBJ2-5 | TRBV10-3 | TRBD1 | CAISGVARGPQETQYF
TRBJ2-1 | TRBV30 | - | CAWSRGGNEQFF
TRBJ1-2 | TRBV6-5 | TRBD1 | CASSRAGGRDGYTF
TRBJ1-5 | TRBV19 | - | CASSPPRGASNQPQHF
TRBJ2-2 | TRBV4-1 | TRBD1 | CASSPGLIRGPRNTGELFF
TRBJ2-1 | TRBV29-1 | TRBD2 | CSVRTSRGEQFF
TRBJ2-1 | TRBV10-2 | - | CASRGDRTINEQFF
TRBJ1-6 | TRBV15 | - | CATSRGAGVRSPLHF
TRBJ1-1 | TRBV19 | - | CASSLAVMNTEAFF
TRBJ2-7 | TRBV19 | - | CASSQSMEGYEQYF
TRBJ1-1 | TRBV9 | - | CASSVVPGDTEAFF
TRBJ2-2 | TRBV5-1 | TRBD1 | CASSLGTGTGELFF
TRBJ1-5 | TRBV2 | - | CASRVGRREDQPQHF
TRBJ1-5 | TRBV15 | TRBD1 | CATSPDRGPRNQPQHF
TRBJ2-1 | TRBV10-2 | TRBD2 | CASSGWGSGGDRYEQFF
TRBJ1-5 | TRBV30 | - | CAWSVDSLRPQHF
TRBJ2-2 | TRBV29-1 | TRBD2 | CSVSLAANTGELFF